A selection of T cell receptor beta chains follows, all from one sample in a study of a mutant IDH1 vaccine in newly diagnosed glioma. Data came from immunoSEQ multiplex PCR; TCRdb stores just in-frame clones and leaves some out. The table has approximately 50,000 clones, 75% to 90% seen once; the top ten hold roughly 1.5%. These receptors have no identified antigens. The source was PBMCs, collected from a glioma patient whose treatment included an IDH1 peptide vaccine. All receptors come from a man aged 40-55 years with glioma. The CDR3 runs from the conserved cysteine through the conserved F or W. Fields, in order: D gene, J gene, V gene, CDR3 DNA, CDR3 protein. A D gene is named only where the DNA matches it firmly.

D gene: .
J gene: TRBJ2-7
V gene: TRBV29-1
CDR3 DNA: TGCAGCGTTGAGGACACTTACTCCTACGAGCAGTACTTC
CDR3 protein: CSVEDTYSYEQYF

D gene: .
J gene: TRBJ2-2
V gene: TRBV18
CDR3 DNA: TGTGCCAGCTCACCGGAGAGAGAACGAACCGGGGAGCTGTTTTTT
CDR3 protein: CASSPERERTGELFF

D gene: .
J gene: TRBJ2-3
V gene: TRBV5-4
CDR3 DNA: TGTGCCAGCACGCAACAGGGTGCGGTATTCGGTACGCAGTATTTT
CDR3 protein: CASTQQGAVFGTQYF

D gene: TRBD1
J gene: TRBJ1-2
V gene: TRBV19
CDR3 DNA: TGTGCCAGTAGTACACTACAGGGGGCTTATGGCTACACCTTC
CDR3 protein: CASSTLQGAYGYTF

D gene: .
J gene: TRBJ1-5
V gene: TRBV19
CDR3 DNA: TGTGCCAGTAGTTCAACGGGGCAGATCAGTCAGCCCCAGCATTTT
CDR3 protein: CASSSTGQISQPQHF

D gene: TRBD2
J gene: TRBJ2-2
V gene: TRBV9
CDR3 DNA: TGTGCCAGCAGCGTAGCCAATATCGGGAGGGCCAGGACCGGGGAGCTGTTTTTT
CDR3 protein: CASSVANIGRARTGELFF

D gene: .
J gene: TRBJ2-5
V gene: TRBV29-1
CDR3 DNA: TGCAGCGTTGATCTAGGGCTCAAGACCCAGTACTTC
CDR3 protein: CSVDLGLKTQYF

D gene: .
J gene: TRBJ1-1
V gene: TRBV18
CDR3 DNA: TGTGCCAGCTCATCTAGGACAGCGAACACTGAAGCTTTCTTT
CDR3 protein: CASSSRTANTEAFF

D gene: TRBD2
J gene: TRBJ2-2
V gene: TRBV5-1
CDR3 DNA: TGCGCCAGCAGCTTGGTGGCTAGCGGGAACACCGGGGAGCTGTTTTTT
CDR3 protein: CASSLVASGNTGELFF

D gene: .
J gene: TRBJ2-5
V gene: TRBV19
CDR3 DNA: TGTGCCAGTAGTATTAGGTGGGGGCGGGGAGAGACCCAGTACTTC
CDR3 protein: CASSIRWGRGETQYF

D gene: .
J gene: TRBJ2-1
V gene: TRBV21-1
CDR3 DNA: TGTGCCAGCAGCAAAGTTGCCAGCTACAATGAGCAGTTCTTC
CDR3 protein: CASSKVASYNEQFF

D gene: TRBD1
J gene: TRBJ2-7
V gene: TRBV10-3
CDR3 DNA: TGTGCCATCAGTGACCCCTCTAGGGACAGCTACGAGCAGTACTTC
CDR3 protein: CAISDPSRDSYEQYF

D gene: TRBD2
J gene: TRBJ2-1
V gene: TRBV9
CDR3 DNA: TGTGCCAGCAGCCGAACTAGCGGGGTCTACAATGAGCAGTTCTTC
CDR3 protein: CASSRTSGVYNEQFF

D gene: .
J gene: TRBJ2-7
V gene: TRBV7-9
CDR3 DNA: TGTGCCAGCGAAGCCAGGTGGGCCTACGAGCAGTACTTC
CDR3 protein: CASEARWAYEQYF

D gene: TRBD1
J gene: TRBJ2-2
V gene: TRBV18
CDR3 DNA: TGTGCCAGCTCACCGCTAGGACAGGGCGACACCGGGGAGCTGTTTTTT
CDR3 protein: CASSPLGQGDTGELFF

D gene: .
J gene: TRBJ1-2
V gene: TRBV25-1
CDR3 DNA: TGTGCCAGCAGTGAAGGAAGCCGCTATGGCTACACCTTC
CDR3 protein: CASSEGSRYGYTF

D gene: .
J gene: TRBJ1-4
V gene: TRBV7-9
CDR3 DNA: TGTGCCAGCAGCTTCGAGGTATCTGAAAAACTGTTTTTT
CDR3 protein: CASSFEVSEKLFF

D gene: .
J gene: TRBJ2-2
V gene: TRBV18
CDR3 DNA: TGTGCCAGCTCATCGACCGAGAACACCGGGGAGCTGTTTTTT
CDR3 protein: CASSSTENTGELFF

D gene: TRBD1
J gene: TRBJ1-2
V gene: TRBV7-2
CDR3 DNA: TGTGCCAGCAGCTTTGGTGGGACAGGGAACAACTATGGCTACACCTTC
CDR3 protein: CASSFGGTGNNYGYTF

D gene: .
J gene: TRBJ2-7
V gene: TRBV5-1
CDR3 DNA: TGCGCCAGCAGCCAGGGGATACTAGACGAGCAGTACTTC
CDR3 protein: CASSQGILDEQYF

D gene: TRBD1
J gene: TRBJ1-2
V gene: TRBV6-5
CDR3 DNA: TGTGCCAGCAGTTCGGGACAGGACTATGGCTACACCTTC
CDR3 protein: CASSSGQDYGYTF

D gene: TRBD1
J gene: TRBJ2-3
V gene: TRBV6-5
CDR3 DNA: TGTGCCAGCAGTGGACAGGGCAAGCTAGATACGCAGTATTTT
CDR3 protein: CASSGQGKLDTQYF

D gene: .
J gene: TRBJ2-7
V gene: TRBV7-4
CDR3 DNA: TGTGCCAGCAGCTTATGGGGCACTTCCTACGAGCAGTACTTC
CDR3 protein: CASSLWGTSYEQYF

D gene: .
J gene: TRBJ2-7
V gene: TRBV20-1
CDR3 DNA: TGCAGTGCTAGCGGTACCTACGAGCAGTACTTC
CDR3 protein: CSASGTYEQYF

D gene: .
J gene: TRBJ2-5
V gene: TRBV18
CDR3 DNA: TGTGCCAGCTCACCAGGCGCTGTGAAGGAGACCCAGTACTTC
CDR3 protein: CASSPGAVKETQYF

D gene: TRBD2
J gene: TRBJ2-1
V gene: TRBV4-1
CDR3 DNA: TGCGCCAGCACAAGCGGGGCGGACAATGAGCAGTTCTTC
CDR3 protein: CASTSGADNEQFF